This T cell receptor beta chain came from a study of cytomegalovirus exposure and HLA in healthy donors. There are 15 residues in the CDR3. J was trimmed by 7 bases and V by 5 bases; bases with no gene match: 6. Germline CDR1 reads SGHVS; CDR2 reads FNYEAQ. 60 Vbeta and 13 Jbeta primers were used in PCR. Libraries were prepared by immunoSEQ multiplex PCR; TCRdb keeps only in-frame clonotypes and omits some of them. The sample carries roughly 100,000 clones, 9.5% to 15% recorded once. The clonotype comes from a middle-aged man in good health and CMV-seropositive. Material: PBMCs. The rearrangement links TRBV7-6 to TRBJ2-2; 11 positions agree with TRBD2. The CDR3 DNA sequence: TGTGCCAGCAGCACCATAGCGGGAGGGCACGGGGAGCTGTTTTTT. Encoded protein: CASSTIAGGHGELFF.